This T cell receptor (beta chain) comes out of a study of blood T cell repertoires in COVID-19. The protocol was immunoSEQ multiplex PCR, while the TCRdb copy is restricted to in-frame clones and leaves out a portion. Of 360,000 or so clones in the sample, 88% are singletons; the top ten hold just over 1%. The CDR3 runs to 14 residues. CDR1 and CDR2 (germline): MDHEN, SYDVKM. Losses at the gene ends were 6 bases for V and 2 bases for J; bases not matched to a gene: 7. The TCR comes from a woman aged 25 to 39 who had been exposed to COVID-19. The chain uses TRBV28 and TRBJ2-7; TRBD1 matches at 7 bases. The sample comprised PBMCs or T cells enriched from blood (not recorded which). CDR3 DNA sequence: TGTGCCAGCAGGAACCCGGGACAGACCTACGAGCAGTACTTC. It codes for CASRNPGQTYEQYF.